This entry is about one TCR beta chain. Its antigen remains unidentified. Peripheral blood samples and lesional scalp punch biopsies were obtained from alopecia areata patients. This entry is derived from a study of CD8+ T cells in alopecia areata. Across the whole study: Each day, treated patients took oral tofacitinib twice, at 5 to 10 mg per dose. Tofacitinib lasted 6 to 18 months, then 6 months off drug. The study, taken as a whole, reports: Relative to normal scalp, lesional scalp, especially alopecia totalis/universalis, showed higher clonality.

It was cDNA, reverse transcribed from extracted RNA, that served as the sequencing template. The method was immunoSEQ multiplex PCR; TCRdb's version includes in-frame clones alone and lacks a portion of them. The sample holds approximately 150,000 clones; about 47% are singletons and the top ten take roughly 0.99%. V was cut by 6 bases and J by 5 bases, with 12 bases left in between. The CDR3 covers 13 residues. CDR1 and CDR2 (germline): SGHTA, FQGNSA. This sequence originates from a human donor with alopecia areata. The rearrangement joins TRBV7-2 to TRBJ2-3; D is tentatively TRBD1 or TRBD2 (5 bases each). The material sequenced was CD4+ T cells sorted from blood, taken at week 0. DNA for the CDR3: TGTGCCAGCAGGGGTTTGGGGGTAGATACGCAGTATTTT. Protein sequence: CASRGLGVDTQYF. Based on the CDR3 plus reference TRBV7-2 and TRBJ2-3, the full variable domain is GAGVSQSPSNKVTEKGKDVELRCDPISGHTALYWYRQSLGQGLEFLIYFQGNSAPDKSGLPSDRFSAERTGGSVSTLTIQRTQQEDSAVYLCASRGLGVDTQYFGPGTRLTVL.